These 15 T cell receptor beta chains were all obtained from the same sample, sequenced in a study of shared clonotypes between healthy human individuals. Assay: immunoSEQ multiplex PCR; the TCRdb copy retains only in-frame clones and omits some. The sample includes about 1.1 million clones, roughly 77% seen only once; the top ten take 0.89%. Sequenced: memory CD4+ T cells from PBMCs. Indicated subset: CD45RA-negative fraction. Receptors were obtained from a man aged 18-30 years in good health. Some clones in this sample may be carry-over from other donors' samples.

Of note for this clone: Other DNA sequences in the sample encode the same CDR3. The chain combines TRBV5-1 with TRBJ2-7; D remains ambiguous. V dropped 1 base and J dropped 2 bases, with 10 bases sitting between them. The CDR3 runs to 14 residues. Germline CDR1 SGHRS, CDR2 YFSETQ. CDR3 region: CASSLTGSTYEQYF. CDR3 coding DNA: TGCGCCAGCAGCTTGACGGGCTCGACCTACGAGCAGTACTTC. The full variable domain, rest sourced from reference TRBV5-1 and TRBJ2-7, is KAGVTQTPRYLIKTRGQQVTLSCSPISGHRSVSWYQQTPGQGLQFLFEYFSETQRNKGNFPGRFSGRQFSNSRSEMNVSTLELGDSALYLCASSLTGSTYEQYFGPGTRLTVT.

This chain links TRBV2 with TRBJ2-6; a weak D match, TRBD1 (6 bases). Germline V gene lookup returns CDR1 SNHLY and CDR2 FYNNEI. The CDR3 spans 18 residues. The V end was cut by 9 bases, the J end by 0 bases, with 21 bases between. The CDR3 nucleotides are TGTGCCAGTGGGTTTGCCCCAGGGGAGAGCTCTGGGGCCAACGTCCTGACTTTC. It translates to CASGFAPGESSGANVLTF.

The chain links TRBV6-5 to TRBJ2-3, with 7 bases fitting TRBD1. The V segment lost 6 bases and the J segment 6 bases; nucleotides outside the gene matches: 9. CDR1 MNHEY and CDR2 SVGAGI come from the germline V gene. The CDR3 has 14 amino acids. The CDR3 bases are TGTGCCAGCAGATTGACAGGGCTCAGGGATACGCAGTATTTT. Translating it yields CASRLTGLRDTQYF.

V is TRBV5-8 and J is TRBJ2-7; 7 nucleotides align to TRBD2. Per germline, CDR1 SGHTS and CDR2 YDEGEE. This CDR3 has 15 amino acids. Losses at the gene ends were 4 bases for V and 5 bases for J; bases not matched to a gene: 12. In DNA, the CDR3 is TGTGCCAGCAGCCCCGGGGGAGGGGAAGAAAACGAGCAGTACTTC. Its translation is CASSPGGGEENEQYF.

The chain is built from TRBV7-9 and TRBJ2-3; D is ambiguous. CDR3 size: 12 residues. Germline CDR1 reads SEHNR; CDR2 reads FQNEAQ (reference sequence). The V end was cut by 5 bases, the J end by 8 bases, with 11 bases between. The CDR3 reads CASSQDQVTQYF. The CDR3 DNA follows: TGTGCCAGCAGCCAAGATCAAGTTACGCAGTATTTT.

The gene calls are TRBV28 and TRBJ2-7; D is ambiguous. Trimming stripped 3 bases from V and 3 bases from J, with 24 bases between. Germline values: CDR1 MDHEN, CDR2 SYDVKM. The CDR3 is 18 amino acids. CDR3 nucleotides: TGTGCCAGCAGTTTTCAGTTCCCTAGTGGGGAAATGAGCTACGAGCAGTACTTC. As protein: CASSFQFPSGEMSYEQYF. Complete variable domain (other parts from reference TRBV28 and TRBJ2-7): DVKVTQSSRYLVKRTGEKVFLECVQDMDHENMFWYRQDPGLGLRLIYFSYDVKMKEKGDIPEGYSVSREKKERFSLILESASTNQTSMYLCASSFQFPSGEMSYEQYFGPGTRLTVT.

The V gene is TRBV29-1, the J gene TRBJ2-3, with a possible D match to TRBD1 (5 bases). Germline loops: CDR1 SQVTM, CDR2 ANQGSEA. The V and J ends lost 5 bases and 1 base respectively, with 16 bases between them. This CDR3 has 15 residues. This CDR3 is CSVNFLGAGTDTQYF. CDR3 DNA: TGCAGCGTTAATTTTCTAGGGGCAGGCACAGATACGCAGTATTTT.

The chain uses TRBV6-1 and TRBJ1-1, with D possibly TRBD1 on 5 matching bases. This CDR3 is 12 amino acids long. Germline V gives CDR1 MNHNS, CDR2 SASEGT. V shed 1 base and J shed 5 bases, with 5 bases lying between them. The CDR3 region has the DNA TGTGCCAGCAGTGAAGGGACAACTGAAGCTTTCTTT. Amino acids: CASSEGTTEAFF.

The V call is TRBV7-2, the J call TRBJ2-5, with 14 bases fitting TRBD2. The CDR3 extends over 16 amino acids. Germline V lookup: CDR1 SGHTA, CDR2 FQGNSA. With V trimmed by 1 base and J by 2 bases, 0 bases remained unmatched. The CDR3 DNA is TGTGCCAGCAGCTTAGGACTAGCGGGAGGGCAAGAGACCCAGTACTTC. This translates into CASSLGLAGGQETQYF.

This clone was found a few times. This rearrangement joins TRBV7-2 to TRBJ2-3, with 7 bases fitting TRBD2. Germline CDR1 and CDR2: SGHTA and FQGNSA. The CDR3 has 19 amino acids. With V trimmed by 1 base and J by 4 bases, 17 bases remained unmatched. CDR3 region: CASSLVASGSHLWADTQYF. The CDR3 region has the DNA TGTGCCAGCAGCTTAGTGGCTAGCGGTTCTCATCTCTGGGCAGATACGCAGTATTTT.

V and J are TRBV7-9 and TRBJ2-2, with no clear D. The CDR3 has 14 residues. Looked up from germline, CDR1 is SEHNR and CDR2 is FQNEAQ (reference sequence). V lost 7 bases, J lost 0 bases, and 9 bases lay in between. The DNA of the CDR3 is TGTGCCAGCACCCCCATGGCGAACACCGGGGAGCTGTTTTTT. Translating it yields CASTPMANTGELFF.

This chain uses TRBV5-4 with TRBJ2-2; the D call may be TRBD1 or TRBD2 (5 bases each). V was trimmed by 0 bases and J by 6 bases, leaving 9 bases between them. Looked up from germline, CDR1 is SGHNT and CDR2 is YYREEE (reference sequence). The CDR3 sequence is 14 residues long. CDR3 sequence reads: CASSLGDHPGELFF. CDR3 DNA sequence: TGTGCCAGCAGCTTGGGGGACCATCCCGGGGAGCTGTTTTTT.

The chain couples TRBV28 to TRBJ1-5, with D possibly TRBD1 on 5 matching bases. Germline lookup yields CDR1 MDHEN and CDR2 SYDVKM. V lost 3 bases to trimming and J lost 3 bases, with 12 bases between them. This CDR3 is built from 15 residues. CDR3 protein: CASSFRGVINQPQHF. In nucleotides, the CDR3 is TGTGCCAGCAGTTTTCGAGGGGTTATCAATCAGCCCCAGCATTTT.

This chain uses TRBV28 with TRBJ1-3; TRBD1 matches at 8 bases. This CDR3 spans 14 amino acids. In germline, CDR1 is MDHEN, CDR2 SYDVKM. Trimming took 11 bases from V and 3 from J; bases not matched to a gene: 9. CDR3 region: CAGQGLAFGNTIYF. Here the CDR3 DNA reads TGTGCCGGACAGGGCCTGGCTTTTGGAAACACCATATATTTT.

This clone was found once. The chain carries TRBV6-1 and TRBJ2-2; D call uncertain. The CDR3 runs to 13 residues. The germline V gene encodes CDR1 MNHNS and CDR2 SASEGT. With 0 bases removed from V and 3 bases from J, the gap between germline ends came to 2 bases. The CDR3 loop is CASSEADTGELFF. The CDR3 coding sequence is TGTGCCAGCAGTGAAGCCGACACCGGGGAGCTGTTTTTT.